The clone carrying this TCR beta chain was picked up many times. The antigen is undetermined. Each cDNA molecule carried a unique molecular identifier. Each CDR3 protein gets one entry after TCRdb re-called the 5' RACE reads with MiXCR. Here the sample spans roughly 63,000 distinct CDR3 sequences, 12% being singletons. V was clipped by 8 bases and J by 11 bases, with 15 bases between them. This CDR3 region has 11 residues. Germline-derived CDR1 and CDR2 are MNHEY and SVGEGT. This specimen belongs to a study of early T cells in non-severe SARS-CoV-2 infection. Findings and caveats of the study: Anti-spike CD8 specificities were favored by VDJdb matching, whose results missed private and CD4 specificities.

V and J are TRBV6-2 or TRBV6-3 and TRBJ1-1; D not certain. The sequencing input was whole blood. The clonotype was recovered from an adult who was a healthcare worker with PCR-confirmed SARS-CoV-2 infection or an uninfected control (not recorded which). CDR3 sequence reads: CASGLGLRAFF. As DNA, the CDR3 is TGTGCCAGCGGGCTTGGACTGAGGGCTTTCTTT.